Below, 25 T cell receptor beta chains from the same sample are listed, as sequenced in a study of T cells in localized non-small cell lung cancer. Clones were sequenced by immunoSEQ multiplex PCR, and TCRdb holds only the in-frame ones, with some missing. The profile shows over 40,000 clones, roughly 86% of them singletons. The starting material was peripheral blood, obtained before any cancer treatment. These receptors all stem from a female donor older than 55 with stage I squamous cell lung carcinoma.

This sequence joins TRBV7-6 and TRBJ2-1, with D uncertain. Trimming removed 1 base from V and 7 bases from J, with 2 bases in between. CDR3 length equals 11 residues. Germline CDR1 SGHVS, CDR2 FNYEAQ. The CDR3 DNA sequence: TGTGCCAGCAGCTTAGGAAATGAGCAGTTCTTC. It encodes CASSLGNEQFF. Variable domain in full (rest from reference TRBV7-6 and TRBJ2-1): GAGVSQSPRYKVTKRGQDVALRCDPISGHVSLYWYRQALGQGPEFLTYFNYEAQQDKSGLPNDRFSAERPEGSISTLTIQRTEQRDSAMYRCASSLGNEQFFGPGTRLTVL.

The chain recombines TRBV19 with TRBJ2-1; 7 bases are shared with TRBD2. V lost 3 bases, J lost 4 bases, and 6 bases stayed unmatched. The CDR3 contains 15 residues. CDR1 is LNHDA and CDR2 is SQIVND in the germline V gene (reference sequence). This CDR3 reads CASSMGLSNYNEQFF. The CDR3 DNA is TGTGCCAGTAGTATGGGACTATCAAATTACAATGAGCAGTTCTTC.

The gene calls are TRBV6-5 and TRBJ1-1; no reliable D call. Germline V gene sequence: CDR1 MNHEY, CDR2 SVGAGI. CDR3 length: 15 amino acids. The V end was cut by 7 bases, the J end by 3 bases, with 18 bases between. CDR3 DNA: TGTGCCAGCACGCTTATCGAATCAAGGTACACTGAAGCTTTCTTT. This translates into CASTLIESRYTEAFF.

The rearrangement uses TRBV10-3 and TRBJ2-5, with 11 bases that match TRBD1. J was trimmed by 2 bases and V by 6 bases; bases with no gene match: 8. Germline lookup yields CDR1 ENHRY and CDR2 SYGVKD. The CDR3 has 16 residues. CDR3 residues: CAIRSGTGGSQETQYF. In DNA form, the CDR3 reads TGTGCCATCAGATCCGGGACAGGGGGTTCTCAAGAGACCCAGTACTTC.

The chain couples TRBV29-1 to TRBJ1-1; possible D gene TRBD1, 5 bases. Germline loops: CDR1 SQVTM, CDR2 ANQGSEA. Trimming cost V 4 bases and J 1 base, with 13 bases left between them. CDR3 length equals 14 residues. CDR3: CSVGDGAENTEAFF. The DNA for the CDR3 is TGCAGCGTTGGAGATGGGGCGGAGAACACTGAAGCTTTCTTT.

This chain joins TRBV30 and TRBJ1-5; D is ambiguous. V lost 4 bases to trimming and J lost 3 bases, with 16 bases between them. Germline V gene sequence: CDR1 GTSNPN, CDR2 SVGIG (reference sequence). The CDR3 length is 15 residues. The CDR3 DNA reads TGTGCCTGGACCAAGAAAGAATCGGTCAATCAGCCCCAGCATTTT. This codes for CAWTKKESVNQPQHF.

The J gene is TRBJ1-2, the V gene TRBV5-1; 7 bases are shared with TRBD1. CDR3 size: 15 residues. Germline V gives CDR1 SGHRS, CDR2 YFSETQ. V gave up 0 bases and J gave up 6 bases; unmatched junction bases: 8. CDR3 sequence: CASSLAGQGVDGYTF. In DNA form, the CDR3 reads TGCGCCAGCAGCTTGGCCGGCCAGGGGGTCGATGGCTACACCTTC.

This clone was seen more than once but under ten times. The chain links TRBV4-1 to TRBJ2-7; weak D call: TRBD2 (5 bases). Trimming took 4 bases from V and 2 from J, leaving 12 bases between them. Germline loops: CDR1 MGHRA, CDR2 YSYEKL. This CDR3 has 14 amino acids. The CDR3 protein is CASSLQIGTYEQYF. The CDR3 nucleotides read TGCGCCAGCAGCCTTCAAATCGGGACCTACGAGCAGTACTTC.

The chain links TRBV18 to TRBJ2-1, with TRBD1 identical over 10 bases. The V segment lost 1 base and the J segment 5 bases; nucleotides outside the gene matches: 8. There are 17 residues in the CDR3. Germline V gives CDR1 KGHSH, CDR2 LQKENI. The CDR3 nucleotides read TGTGCCAGCTCACCACTACCGGGACAGGGGAACCACAATGAGCAGTTCTTC. It translates to CASSPLPGQGNHNEQFF. The full variable domain, its missing parts supplied by reference TRBV18 and TRBJ2-1, is NAGVMQNPRHLVRRRGQEARLRCSPMKGHSHVYWYRQLPEEGLKFMVYLQKENIIDESGMPKERFSAEFPKEGPSILRIQQVVRGDSAAYFCASSPLPGQGNHNEQFFGPGTRLTVL.

This clone was observed a few times. The chain uses TRBV5-1 and TRBJ1-3, with TRBD1 matching 7 bases. Trimming at V came to 4 bases and at J to 2 bases, leaving 6 bases not matched to a gene. Looked up from germline, CDR1 is SGHRS and CDR2 is YFSETQ. The CDR3 contains 15 residues. CDR3 protein: CASSNTGAAGNTIYF. CDR3 nucleotides: TGCGCCAGCAGCAATACAGGGGCTGCTGGAAACACCATATATTTT.

The chain employs TRBV4-3 and TRBJ2-7; 9 bases are shared with TRBD1. Germline trimming cut 4 bases from V and 4 bases from J; bases unmatched to any gene: 8. Germline loops: CDR1 LGHNA, CDR2 YSLEER. CDR3 length equals 15 residues. As DNA, the CDR3 is TGCGCCAGCAGCCGTTCGGGACAGGGAAATTACGAGCAGTACTTC. Its protein product is CASSRSGQGNYEQYF.

The V call is TRBV27, the J call TRBJ2-7, with D perhaps given as TRBD1 or TRBD2 (5 bases each). CDR1 is MNHEY, CDR2 SMNVEV, per germline (reference sequence). Trimming took off 4 bases at V and 0 bases at J, with 16 bases between the two ends. CDR3 length: 16 residues. The CDR3 loop is CASSSGSASNSYEQYF. DNA of the CDR3: TGTGCCAGCAGTTCAGGGAGTGCCTCAAACTCCTACGAGCAGTACTTC.

V is TRBV5-6 and J is TRBJ1-4; D remains unclear. V lost 2 bases and J 0 bases, leaving 5 bases between the germline ends. The germline V gene has CDR1 SGHDT and CDR2 YYEEEE. There are 14 residues in the CDR3. The chain's CDR3 is CASSFGATNEKLFF. As DNA, the CDR3 is TGTGCCAGCAGCTTCGGTGCAACTAATGAAAAACTGTTTTTT.

This clone appeared a single time. The genes are TRBV7-3 and TRBJ2-1, with 10 bases identical to TRBD2. The CDR3 totals 15 residues. Trimming removed 4 bases from V and 7 bases from J; junction bases left unmatched: 7. Germline V gives CDR1 SGHTA, CDR2 FQGTGA. CDR3 protein: CASSSRPGLANEQFF. CDR3 bases: TGTGCCAGCAGCTCGAGACCGGGACTAGCGAATGAGCAGTTCTTC.

The rearrangement uses TRBV29-1 and TRBJ1-2; D is possibly TRBD1 (6 bases). V dropped 3 bases and J dropped 4 bases, with 6 bases sitting between them. CDR3 length: 11 residues. Germline V gives CDR1 SQVTM, CDR2 ANQGSEA. Here the CDR3 reads CSVDRGYGYTF. CDR3 DNA sequence: TGCAGCGTTGACAGGGGCTATGGCTACACCTTC.

This rearrangement joins TRBV19 to TRBJ2-4; 8 bases align to TRBD1. Losses at the gene ends were 5 bases for V and 7 bases for J; bases not matched to a gene: 7. The CDR3 is made up of 14 amino acids. CDR1 is LNHDA and CDR2 is SQIVND in the germline V gene (reference sequence). CDR3 protein: CASSPGQVGNIQYF. The DNA for the CDR3 is TGTGCCAGTAGTCCGGGACAGGTCGGGAACATTCAGTACTTC. Based on the CDR3 plus reference TRBV19 and TRBJ2-4, the full variable domain is DGGITQSPKYLFRKEGQNVTLSCEQNLNHDAMYWYRQDPGQGLRLIYYSQIVNDFQKGDIAEGYSVSREKKESFPLTVTSAQKNPTAFYLCASSPGQVGNIQYFGAGTRLSVL.

The rearrangement links TRBV13 to TRBJ1-3, with 7 bases lining up with TRBD1. Germline loops: CDR1 PRHDT, CDR2 FYEKMQ (reference sequence). The CDR3 is made up of 14 amino acids. J gave up 3 bases and V 6 bases, and 5 bases lay outside the gene matches. CDR3 region: CASSRGQFGNTIYF. CDR3 sequence (DNA): TGTGCCAGCAGTCGGGGACAGTTTGGAAACACCATATATTTT.

The chain joins TRBV18 to TRBJ2-1; D is uncertain. CDR1 KGHSH and CDR2 LQKENI come from the germline V gene. This CDR3 spans 13 amino acids. V was shortened by 4 bases and J by 9 bases, with 13 bases between the two germline ends. CDR3 amino acids: CASSQDFGSEQFF. The CDR3 nucleotides read TGTGCCAGCTCACAAGACTTCGGTAGTGAGCAGTTCTTC.

This clone was found a few times. CDR3 DNA sequence: TGCGCCAGCAGCACGGGAAACTATGGCTACACCTTC. Protein: CASSTGNYGYTF. The chain couples TRBV5-1 to TRBJ1-2; no definite D call. The CDR3 sequence is 12 residues long. Trimming cost V 4 bases and J 2 bases, with 6 bases left between them. CDR1 SGHRS and CDR2 YFSETQ come from the germline V gene. Full variable domain (missing parts from reference TRBV5-1 and TRBJ1-2): KAGVTQTPRYLIKTRGQQVTLSCSPISGHRSVSWYQQTPGQGLQFLFEYFSETQRNKGNFPGRFSGRQFSNSRSEMNVSTLELGDSALYLCASSTGNYGYTFGSGTRLTVV.

This rearrangement joins TRBV7-3 to TRBJ2-1, with D possibly TRBD2 on 6 matching bases. The V end lost 6 bases, the J end lost 8 bases, and 20 bases lay between the germline ends. Germline values: CDR1 SGHTA, CDR2 FQGTGA. CDR3 length: 15 residues. CDR3: CASRAWGERSDEQFF. Written as DNA, the CDR3 is TGTGCCAGCAGGGCATGGGGGGAGCGATCGGATGAGCAGTTCTTC.

The chain has TRBV5-8 and TRBJ1-1; D is ambiguous. This CDR3 is 11 amino acids long. The V and J ends lost 0 bases and 8 bases respectively, with 5 bases between them. From germline, CDR1 is SGHTS and CDR2 YDEGEE. The CDR3 region is CASSLVTEAFF. CDR3 sequence (DNA): TGTGCCAGCAGCTTGGTGACAGAAGCTTTCTTT.

The V call is TRBV28, the J call TRBJ1-5; 7 bases fit TRBD1. CDR1 is MDHEN and CDR2 is SYDVKM in the germline V gene. CDR3 length equals 14 residues. The trim removed 6 bases at V and 1 base at J, leaving 3 bases unmatched. The chain's CDR3 is CASRIQGSNQPQHF. In DNA form, the CDR3 reads TGTGCCAGCAGAATACAGGGGAGCAATCAGCCCCAGCATTTT.

This clone was observed a handful of times. The chain couples TRBV29-1 to TRBJ1-2, with D perhaps matching TRBD1 (6 bases). Trimming stripped 7 bases from V and 4 bases from J, with 13 bases between. This CDR3 is 12 amino acids long. The germline gives CDR1 SQVTM, CDR2 ANQGSEA. CDR3 amino acids: CSDRVVGYGYTF. The CDR3 DNA is TGCAGCGACAGGGTTGTTGGCTATGGCTACACCTTC.

This clone was counted once. This chain connects TRBV30 to TRBJ1-1, with 9 bases identical to TRBD1. Trimming at V came to 1 base and at J to 11 bases, leaving 5 bases not matched to a gene. The CDR3 loop spans 12 amino acids. Germline CDR1 is GTSNPN and CDR2 is SVGIG (reference sequence). CDR3 bases: TGTGCCTGGAGTGCACAGGGGGCCAGGGCTTTCTTT. This encodes CAWSAQGARAFF.

The J gene is TRBJ2-7, the V gene TRBV7-2; 13 nucleotides line up with TRBD2. The germline V gene has CDR1 SGHTA and CDR2 FQGNSA. There are 16 residues in the CDR3. Unmatched junction bases numbered 6, after V lost 1 base and J lost 6 bases. CDR3 DNA sequence: TGTGCCAGCAGCTTAGGAACTAGCGGGAGGGCCCGCGAGCAGTACTTC. Translation gives CASSLGTSGRAREQYF.